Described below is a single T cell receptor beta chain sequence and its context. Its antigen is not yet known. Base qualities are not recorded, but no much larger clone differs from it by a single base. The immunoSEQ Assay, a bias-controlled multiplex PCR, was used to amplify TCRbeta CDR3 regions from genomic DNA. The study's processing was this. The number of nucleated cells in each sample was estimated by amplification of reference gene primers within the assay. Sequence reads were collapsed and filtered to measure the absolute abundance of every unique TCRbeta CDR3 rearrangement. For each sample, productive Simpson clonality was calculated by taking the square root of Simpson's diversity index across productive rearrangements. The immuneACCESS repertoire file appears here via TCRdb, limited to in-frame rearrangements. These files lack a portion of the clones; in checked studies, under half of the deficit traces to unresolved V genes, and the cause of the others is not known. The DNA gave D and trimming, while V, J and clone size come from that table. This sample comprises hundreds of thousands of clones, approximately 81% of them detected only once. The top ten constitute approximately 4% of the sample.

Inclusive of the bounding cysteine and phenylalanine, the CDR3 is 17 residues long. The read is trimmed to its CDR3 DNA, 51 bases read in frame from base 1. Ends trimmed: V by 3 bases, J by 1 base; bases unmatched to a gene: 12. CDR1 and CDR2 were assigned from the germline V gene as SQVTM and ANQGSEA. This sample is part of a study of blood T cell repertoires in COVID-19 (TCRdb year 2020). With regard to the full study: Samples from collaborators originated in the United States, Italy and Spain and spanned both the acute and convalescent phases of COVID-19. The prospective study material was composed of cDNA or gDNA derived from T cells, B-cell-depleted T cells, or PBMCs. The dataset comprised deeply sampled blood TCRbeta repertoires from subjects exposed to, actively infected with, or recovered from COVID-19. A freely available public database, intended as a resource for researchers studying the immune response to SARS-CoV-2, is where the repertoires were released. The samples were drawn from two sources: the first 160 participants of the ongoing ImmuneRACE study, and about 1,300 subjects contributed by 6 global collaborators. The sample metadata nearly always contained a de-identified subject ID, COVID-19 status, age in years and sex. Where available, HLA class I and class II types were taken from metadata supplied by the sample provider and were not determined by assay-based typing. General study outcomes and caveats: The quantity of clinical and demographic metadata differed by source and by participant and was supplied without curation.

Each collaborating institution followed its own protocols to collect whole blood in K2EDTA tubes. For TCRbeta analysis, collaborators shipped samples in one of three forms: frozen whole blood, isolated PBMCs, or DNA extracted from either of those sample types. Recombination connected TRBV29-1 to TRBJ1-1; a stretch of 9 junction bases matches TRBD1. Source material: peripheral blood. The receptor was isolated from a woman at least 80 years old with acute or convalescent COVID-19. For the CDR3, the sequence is CSVERGTGRAPNTEAFF. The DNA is TGCAGCGTTGAGAGGGGGACAGGGAGAGCTCCGAACACTGAAGCTTTCTTT.